The rows below give T cell receptor beta chains drawn from one sample of a study of blood T cell repertoires in COVID-19. TCRdb keeps only in-frame clones here, not all; method: immunoSEQ multiplex PCR. The table shows under 200,000 clones, with around nine tenths occurring only once. Material for sequencing was peripheral blood. These receptors all come from a man aged 65 to 79 with acute or convalescent COVID-19. Both conserved end residues are part of each CDR3. The order of the fields is V gene, D gene, clone size, J gene, CDR3 protein, CDR3 DNA. A D gene is named only where the DNA matches it firmly. Clone size appears in some rows only: once, few, many, or a class for an expanded clone.

v_call: TRBV7-7; d_call: .; clone_size: once; j_call: TRBJ1-6; cdr3_aa: CASSLDGRTSPLHF; cdr3_nt: TGTGCCAGCAGCTTAGATGGGAGGACTTCACCCCTCCACTTT
v_call: TRBV15; d_call: .; clone_size: few; j_call: TRBJ1-1; cdr3_aa: CATSTGGRAFF; cdr3_nt: TGTGCCACCAGCACGGGGGGTAGAGCTTTCTTT
v_call: TRBV7-2; d_call: .; clone_size: .; j_call: TRBJ2-7; cdr3_aa: CASSLGFLANYEQYF; cdr3_nt: TGTGCCAGCAGCTTAGGTTTTCTAGCGAACTACGAGCAGTACTTC
v_call: TRBV2; d_call: .; clone_size: .; j_call: TRBJ2-1; cdr3_aa: CASSEVEGSSYNEQFF; cdr3_nt: TGTGCCAGCAGTGAAGTGGAGGGTAGCTCCTACAATGAGCAGTTCTTC
v_call: TRBV2; d_call: .; clone_size: .; j_call: TRBJ2-1; cdr3_aa: CASSGAGISSYNEQFF; cdr3_nt: TGTGCCAGCAGTGGGGCAGGGATAAGCTCCTACAATGAGCAGTTCTTC
v_call: TRBV10-1; d_call: .; clone_size: .; j_call: TRBJ2-7; cdr3_aa: CASSESGPSQYF; cdr3_nt: TGCGCCAGCAGTGAGTCGGGGCCGTCGCAGTACTTC
v_call: TRBV4-1; d_call: TRBD1; clone_size: .; j_call: TRBJ1-6; cdr3_aa: CASSQVDRGVSPLHF; cdr3_nt: TGCGCCAGCAGCCAAGTGGACAGGGGGGTCTCACCCCTCCACTTT
v_call: TRBV4-1; d_call: TRBD2; clone_size: .; j_call: TRBJ2-1; cdr3_aa: CASSQGPSSGGSYNEQFF; cdr3_nt: TGCGCCAGCAGCCAAGGACCATCTAGCGGGGGCTCCTACAATGAGCAGTTCTTC
v_call: TRBV6-5; d_call: .; clone_size: .; j_call: TRBJ2-7; cdr3_aa: CASGREYEQYF; cdr3_nt: TGTGCCAGCGGCAGGGAATACGAGCAGTACTTC
v_call: TRBV19; d_call: .; clone_size: few; j_call: TRBJ2-2; cdr3_aa: CASTPRFLNTGELFF; cdr3_nt: TGTGCCAGTACCCCCCGGTTCCTCAACACCGGGGAGCTGTTTTTT
v_call: TRBV7-6; d_call: .; clone_size: .; j_call: TRBJ2-6; cdr3_aa: CASSSRYSGANVLTF; cdr3_nt: TGTGCCAGCAGCTCCCGTTACTCTGGGGCCAACGTCCTGACTTTC
v_call: TRBV5-1; d_call: .; clone_size: .; j_call: TRBJ1-6; cdr3_aa: CASSLLRGEGFNGPLHF; cdr3_nt: TGCGCCAGCAGCTTGCTCCGCGGTGAGGGATTCAATGGTCCCCTCCACTTT
v_call: TRBV30; d_call: .; clone_size: .; j_call: TRBJ1-1; cdr3_aa: CAWKGRVEEAFF; cdr3_nt: TGTGCCTGGAAGGGCAGGGTGGAGGAAGCTTTCTTT
v_call: TRBV7-2; d_call: .; clone_size: .; j_call: TRBJ2-5; cdr3_aa: CASSFGRGETQYF; cdr3_nt: TGTGCCAGCAGCTTTGGCAGAGGAGAGACCCAGTACTTC
v_call: TRBV23-1; d_call: .; clone_size: .; j_call: TRBJ1-2; cdr3_aa: CASSPHRSHNYGYTF; cdr3_nt: TGCGCCAGCAGTCCACACAGGAGCCATAACTATGGCTACACCTTC
v_call: TRBV28; d_call: TRBD1; clone_size: .; j_call: TRBJ1-2; cdr3_aa: CASSSTGGYGYTF; cdr3_nt: TGTGCCAGCAGTTCGACAGGGGGCTATGGCTACACCTTC
v_call: TRBV9; d_call: .; clone_size: .; j_call: TRBJ2-3; cdr3_aa: CASSPREYSDTQYF; cdr3_nt: TGTGCCAGCAGCCCCAGGGAATACTCAGATACGCAGTATTTT
v_call: TRBV3-1/TRBV3-2; d_call: .; clone_size: few; j_call: TRBJ1-6; cdr3_aa: CASSQDERSPLHF; cdr3_nt: TGTGCCAGCAGCCAAGATGAGAGGTCACCCCTCCACTTT